Listed below are T cell receptor beta chains from one sample, sequenced in a study of T cells in Graves' hyperthyroidism and ophthalmopathy. TCRdb reanalysed the multiplex PCR reads using MiXCR and keeps one entry per CDR3 protein. In the table there are a few hundred thousand distinct CDR3 sequences, more than 12% of which are singletons. Specimen: blood. These receptor sequences come from a woman in her thirties with Graves' hyperthyroidism. Each CDR3 is given with its conserved first and last residue. A D gene is named only where the DNA matches it firmly. Clone size, where shown, is once, few, many, or a class for clones that have expanded.

>NA|TRBV15|TRBJ1-2|NA
TGTGCCACCAGCAGGGCAGGGACCAACGGTGGCTACACCTTC
CATSRAGTNGGYTF
>TRBD1|TRBV11-2|TRBJ1-4|many
TGTGCCAGCAGCCTACAGGGGGCCTCGAGGGCTAATGAAAAACTGTTTTTT
CASSLQGASRANEKLFF
>TRBD2|TRBV7-2|TRBJ2-1|many
TGTGCCAGCAGCTTAGCGGCTAGCGGGACTTACAATGAGCAGTTCTTC
CASSLAASGTYNEQFF
>TRBD2|TRBV6-2/TRBV6-3|TRBJ2-7|many
TGTGCCAGCAGATACCCGGGACTAGCGGGTTACGAGCAGTACTTC
CASRYPGLAGYEQYF
>TRBD2|TRBV6-2/TRBV6-3|TRBJ2-1|few
TGTGCCAGCCATAAGTGGCTAGCGGGAGAGGATGAGCAGTTCTTC
CASHKWLAGEDEQFF
>TRBD1|TRBV9|TRBJ1-1|few
TGTGCCAGCAGCGAAAGACAGGGGGCGTTGTGGACTGAAGCTTTCTTT
CASSERQGALWTEAFF
>TRBD1|TRBV20-1|TRBJ1-1|NA
TGCAGTGCTAGAGCAGGGGGCGTTCACACTGAAGCTTTCTTT
CSARAGGVHTEAFF
>NA|TRBV30|TRBJ1-1|many
TGTGCCTGGAGTGAGACTATGAACACTGAAGCTTTCTTT
CAWSETMNTEAFF
>TRBD2|TRBV7-2|TRBJ2-5|NA
TGTGCCAGCAGCTTAGCTCTAGCGGGAGGTAAAGGGGAGACCCAGTACTTC
CASSLALAGGKGETQYF
>NA|TRBV24-1|TRBJ2-1|NA
TGTGCCACCAGTGACCAGACAGGAGAGCAGTTCTTC
CATSDQTGEQFF
>NA|TRBV7-9|TRBJ2-1|many
TGTGCCAGCAGCTTAGTAGGAGGGCCTAGGAATGAGCAGTTCTTC
CASSLVGGPRNEQFF
>TRBD2|TRBV19|TRBJ2-3|NA
TGTGCCAGTAGACTAGCGGGCGATACGCAGTATTTT
CASRLAGDTQYF
>NA|TRBV6-6|TRBJ2-1|many
TGTGCCAGCAGTTACGCGATTTCGGGACGGCAGTTCTTC
CASSYAISGRQFF
>NA|TRBV10-1|TRBJ1-2|few
TGCACCAGCAGTGAGTCTGTTGGCGCAGGGAGCACGGGCGGCTACACCTTC
CTSSESVGAGSTGGYTF
>TRBD2|TRBV9|TRBJ2-1|NA
TGTGCCAGCAGCGATCGAGGGAGGACTAGCGGGGGCAATGAGCAGTTCTTC
CASSDRGRTSGGNEQFF
>NA|TRBV10-3|TRBJ2-2|many
TGTGCCATCAGTGAGTCGGGGAACACCGGGGAGCTGTTTTTT
CAISESGNTGELFF
>TRBD1|TRBV3-1|TRBJ1-2|NA
TGTGCCAGCACTCATAGGGGGACAGAGTATGGCTACACCTTC
CASTHRGTEYGYTF
>TRBD1|TRBV28|TRBJ1-3|few
TGTGCCAGCATGGAGGGGGCGTCTGGAAACACCATATATTTT
CASMEGASGNTIYF
>TRBD1|TRBV20-1|TRBJ2-3|NA
TGCAGTGCAAGACAGGGGGCCGGCACAGATACGCAGTATTTT
CSARQGAGTDTQYF
>TRBD2|TRBV5-1|TRBJ2-7|many
TGCGCCAGTCCATCTGGCGGGAGCTCCTACGAGCAGTACTTC
CASPSGGSSYEQYF
>TRBD2|TRBV11-2|TRBJ2-5|many
TGTGCCAGCAGCTTGGCAACCGGGACTAGCGGGGAGACCCAGTACTTC
CASSLATGTSGETQYF
>TRBD2|TRBV12-3/TRBV12-4|TRBJ2-7|NA
TGTGCCAGCAGCCCTCGGGTAGGCGGGAGAAGCGAGCAGTACTTC
CASSPRVGGRSEQYF
>TRBD2|TRBV27|TRBJ2-7|many
TGTGCCAGCAGTTTATCAGCGGGAAACTACGAGCAGTACTTC
CASSLSAGNYEQYF
>TRBD2|TRBV29-1|TRBJ2-3|NA
TGCAGCGTTGGGGGCTACGGACTAGCGGAGACAGATACGCAGTATTTT
CSVGGYGLAETDTQYF
>NA|TRBV27|TRBJ2-5|many
TGTGCCAGCAGGGCTGAAAATAAGCCAGGAACCCAGTACTTC
CASRAENKPGTQYF
>NA|TRBV6-4|TRBJ1-4|NA
TGTGCCAGCCGGGATGGGACTAATGAAAAACTGTTTTTT
CASRDGTNEKLFF
>TRBD2|TRBV28|TRBJ2-3|NA
TGTGCCAGCAGTTTATACCCCCGACTAGCCGATCTTTTCGCCCCCCAGTATTTT
CASSLYPRLADLFAPQYF
>NA|TRBV5-1|TRBJ1-4|many
TGCGCCAGCAGCTTGGCCCTGGGAGGCGAAAAACTGTTTTTT
CASSLALGGEKLFF
>NA|TRBV18|TRBJ2-2|many
TGTGCCAGCTCACCCGGCCGCGACGGGGAGCTGTTTTTT
CASSPGRDGELFF
>TRBD2|TRBV5-6|TRBJ2-4|NA
TGTGCCAGCAGCTTGGCGGGACTAGCGGGAATTAACATTCAGTACTTC
CASSLAGLAGINIQYF
>NA|TRBV5-1|TRBJ2-1|many
TGCGCCAGCAGCTTGGCTGGCGGCTACTACAATGAGCAGTTCTTC
CASSLAGGYYNEQFF
>NA|TRBV12-3/TRBV12-4|TRBJ2-7|many
TGTGCCAGCATCAACGGTCCCTACGAGCAGTACTTC
CASINGPYEQYF
>NA|TRBV12-3/TRBV12-4|TRBJ2-1|NA
TGTGCCAGCAGGACGGGGTTTATCATCAATGAGCAGTTCTTC
CASRTGFIINEQFF
>TRBD1|TRBV9|TRBJ2-7|many
TGTGCCAGCAGCGTAGCCCCGGACAGGGAAGGCTACGAGCAGTACTTC
CASSVAPDREGYEQYF
>TRBD2|TRBV3-1|TRBJ2-2|NA
TGTGCCAGTGTAAGGCGGGAGGGCTCCCCCGGGGAGCTGTTTTTT
CASVRREGSPGELFF
>TRBD1|TRBV6-1|TRBJ2-1|few
TGTGCCAGCAGTGCCCCGGGACAGGGGGCAGATGAGCAGTTCTTC
CASSAPGQGADEQFF
>NA|TRBV7-2|TRBJ1-6|many
TGTGCCAGCAGCCTCGAGGAGGCCGTGTCACCCCTCCACTTT
CASSLEEAVSPLHF
>NA|TRBV18|TRBJ2-7|many
TGTGCCAGCTCAACCGGCCGGGACGGAAGATACGAGCAGTACTTC
CASSTGRDGRYEQYF
>NA|TRBV28|TRBJ1-2|many
TGTGCCAGCAGTTACAGGTCCTATGGCTACACCTTC
CASSYRSYGYTF
>NA|TRBV12-3/TRBV12-4|TRBJ2-4|many
TGTGCCAGCAGTTTGTTGGCCCTAGCCAAAAACATTCAGTACTTC
CASSLLALAKNIQYF
>TRBD1|TRBV2|TRBJ1-2|many
TGTGCCAGCAGCTACGGACAGGGAGGGGACTACACCTTC
CASSYGQGGDYTF
>TRBD2|TRBV24-1|TRBJ2-1|once
TGTGCCACCAGCCTGACTAGCGGGAACCCAAATGAGCAGTTCTTC
CATSLTSGNPNEQFF
>TRBD2|TRBV27|TRBJ2-7|few
TGTGCCAGCAGTACACTGCCTGGTGCGGGAGTCGACTACGAGCAGTACTTC
CASSTLPGAGVDYEQYF